The rows below give T cell receptor beta chains drawn from one sample of a study of spatial heterogeneity in lung cancer. TCRdb independently ran MiXCR on the 5' RACE reads; one entry per CDR3 protein. In the table there are 4,900 or so distinct CDR3 sequences, about 23% of which are singletons. Material: lung tumor tissue, obtained at surgery. The receptors derive from a male donor with early-stage non-small cell lung cancer. The CDR3 runs from the conserved cysteine through the conserved F or W. Fields, in order: CDR3 protein, CDR3 DNA, J gene, clone size, V gene, D gene. A D gene is named only where the DNA matches it firmly. Clone size is stated in some rows and not others, as once, few, many or a class when expanded.

CSANNQRPQHF,TGCAGTGCTAATAATCAGCGACCCCAGCATTTT,TRBJ1-5,-,TRBV20-1,-
CASSIGATGNTGELFF,TGTGCCAGTAGTATAGGAGCCACGGGGAACACCGGGGAGCTGTTTTTT,TRBJ2-2,-,TRBV19,-
CASSYMGFHGYTF,TGTGCCAGCAGCTACATGGGGTTCCATGGCTACACCTTC,TRBJ1-2,-,TRBV6-5,-
CASGDTDTQYF,TGTGCCAGCGGCGACACAGATACGCAGTATTTT,TRBJ2-3,few,TRBV7-9,-
CASSGRTGGTQYF,TGTGCCAGCAGTGGTAGAACAGGAGGGACCCAGTACTTC,TRBJ2-5,-,TRBV11-2,-
CASSPRLADPGFF,TGTGCCAGCAGCCCCAGGCTAGCTGATCCCGGATTCTTC,TRBJ2-1,few,TRBV7-2,-
CSARDNGGRFIETQYF,TGCAGTGCTAGAGATAACGGCGGCCGATTCATAGAGACCCAGTACTTC,TRBJ2-5,medium-sized,TRBV20-1,-
CASSIGTGENQPQHF,TGTGCCAGCAGCATCGGGACAGGAGAGAATCAGCCCCAGCATTTT,TRBJ1-5,medium-sized,TRBV28,TRBD1
CSRWSSYNEQFF,TGCAGTCGCTGGAGTTCCTACAATGAGCAGTTCTTC,TRBJ2-1,-,TRBV20-1,-
CASSPGQGLASYEQYF,TGCGCCAGCAGCCCGGGACAGGGGCTCGCCTCCTACGAGCAGTACTTC,TRBJ2-7,-,TRBV4-1,TRBD1
CSARDLGGHSNQPQHF,TGCAGTGCTAGAGATCTCGGGGGGCATAGCAATCAGCCCCAGCATTTT,TRBJ1-5,large,TRBV20-1,-
CASSHGQGAEGREKLFF,TGCGCCAGCAGCCACGGACAGGGGGCAGAAGGACGTGAAAAACTGTTTTTT,TRBJ1-4,many,TRBV5-1,TRBD1
CASSDVTSGLQETQYF,TGTGCCAGCAGTGACGTGACTAGCGGCCTCCAAGAGACCCAGTACTTC,TRBJ2-5,once,TRBV2,TRBD2
CSASGTGVREKLFF,TGCAGTGCTAGTGGGACAGGGGTTCGCGAAAAACTGTTTTTT,TRBJ1-4,large,TRBV20-1,TRBD1
CAIRPGQDHDEQYF,TGTGCCATCAGACCGGGACAGGATCATGACGAGCAGTACTTC,TRBJ2-7,once,TRBV10-3,TRBD1
CASSSWGNEQFF,TGTGCCAGCAGCTCGTGGGGCAATGAGCAGTTCTTC,TRBJ2-1,medium-sized,TRBV11-3,-
CSGPPGPLLYEQYF,TGCAGCGGTCCCCCGGGACCTCTCCTCTACGAGCAGTACTTC,TRBJ2-7,-,TRBV29-1,-
CASSFTGDYGYTF,TGTGCCAGCAGTTTTACAGGGGACTATGGCTACACCTTC,TRBJ1-2,-,TRBV6-2/TRBV6-3,TRBD1
CASSYGTGYEKLFF,TGTGCCAGCAGTTACGGGACAGGGTATGAAAAACTGTTTTTT,TRBJ1-4,medium-sized,TRBV6-5,TRBD1
CASSSRTSGRNMEQFF,TGTGCCAGCAGCTCCAGGACTAGCGGGAGGAATATGGAGCAGTTCTTC,TRBJ2-1,medium-sized,TRBV7-9,TRBD2
CASSPPGADTQYF,TGCGCCAGCAGCCCGCCGGGCGCAGATACGCAGTATTTT,TRBJ2-3,few,TRBV4-1,-
CASSLGRVNEQFF,TGTGCCAGCAGCTTGGGCAGGGTCAATGAGCAGTTCTTC,TRBJ2-1,medium-sized,TRBV5-4,-
CASSRGNQPQHF,TGTGCCAGCAGTAGGGGCAATCAGCCCCAGCATTTT,TRBJ1-5,-,TRBV6-5,-